This TCR beta chain was captured by sequencing in a study of blood T cells in healthy people across ages. Using a J-beta primer mix together with a sample-barcoded 5' primer, a second PCR was run for roughly 6 to 12 cycles. From the 5' RACE reads, TCRdb called clonotypes with MiXCR, one entry per CDR3 protein. Of around 2 million distinct CDR3 sequences listed, about two fifths were seen once; the top ten hold about 23%. Germline values: CDR1 SGHVS, CDR2 FQNEAQ. V lost 7 bases to trimming and J lost 11 bases, with 20 bases between them. CDR3 length: 13 residues. This clonotype was observed a few times.

The sequenced sample was blood. The TCR originated in a human donor in good health. This chain joins TRBV7-8 and TRBJ1-1; D gene ambiguous. In DNA form, the CDR3 reads TGTGCCAGCACACCAAGGCGGGGAAATCAGGCTTTCTTT. The encoded protein is CASTPRRGNQAFF. Variable domain in full (rest from reference TRBV7-8 and TRBJ1-1): GAGVSQSPRYKVAKRGQDVALRCDPISGHVSLFWYQQALGQGPEFLTYFQNEAQLDKSGLPSDRFFAERPEGSVSTLKIQRTQQEDSAVYLCASTPRRGNQAFFGQGTRLTVV.